The 17 T cell receptor beta chains listed next were all sequenced from one sample in a study of blood T cell repertoires in COVID-19. Sequencing used immunoSEQ multiplex PCR; TCRdb keeps in-frame clones, though not all of them. The sample yields over 90,000 clones, about nine tenths seen once. The sequenced sample was peripheral blood. These receptors came from a woman in her 70s with acute or convalescent COVID-19.

The rearrangement uses TRBV5-8 and TRBJ2-7; 9 bases align to TRBD2. V was clipped by 0 bases and J by 5 bases; unmatched bases: 6. The CDR3 is 15 amino acids. The germline V gene encodes CDR1 SGHTS and CDR2 YDEGEE. CDR3 DNA: TGTGCCAGCAGCTTGGAGGGCGGGAGGGCTAACGAGCAGTACTTC. Translating it yields CASSLEGGRANEQYF.

This chain joins TRBV2 and TRBJ2-7; D is possibly TRBD1 (5 bases). The CDR3 length is 13 residues. The ends were cut back, 3 bases at V and 2 bases at J, with 8 bases in the middle. Per the germline V gene, CDR1 is SNHLY and CDR2 is FYNNEI. The DNA for the CDR3 is TGTGCCAGCAGTGACAGGGCAGCCTACGAGCAGTACTTC. Its protein is CASSDRAAYEQYF. Drawing the rest from reference TRBV2 and TRBJ2-7, the complete variable domain is EPEVTQTPSHQVTQMGQEVILRCVPISNHLYFYWYRQILGQKVEFLVSFYNNEISEKSEIFDDQFSVERPDGSNFTLKIRSTKLEDSAMYFCASSDRAAYEQYFGPGTRLTVT.

V gene TRBV3-1 (or the pseudogene TRBV3-2) combines with J gene TRBJ1-2; D gene unclear. Looked up from germline, CDR1 is LGHDT and CDR2 is YNNKEL (reference sequence). The CDR3 spans 11 residues. Between the trimmed V and J ends, which lost 4 bases and 9 bases, there was a span of 9 bases. The CDR3 DNA reads TGTGCCAGCAGCCTTGCCACACGCTACACCTTC. This gives the protein CASSLATRYTF.

Only one count was recorded for this clone. This chain links TRBV4-1 with TRBJ1-3; 10 nucleotides agree with TRBD1. The V gene's germline CDR1 is MGHRA and CDR2 YSYEKL. V shed 4 bases, J shed 4 bases, and the junction held 1 base outside the gene matches. This CDR3 has 14 residues. The CDR3 sequence: CASSRDRGGNTIYF. The CDR3 nucleotides read TGCGCCAGCAGCCGGGACAGGGGCGGAAACACCATATATTTT.

This chain connects TRBV19 to TRBJ1-6, with D perhaps matching TRBD1 (5 bases). V lost 3 bases, J lost 8 bases, and 17 bases lay in between. Germline CDR1 reads LNHDA; CDR2 reads SQIVND (reference sequence). The CDR3 is made up of 16 amino acids. The CDR3 protein is CASSIGRRVGDSPLHF. The DNA of the CDR3 is TGTGCCAGTAGTATTGGGCGCAGGGTAGGCGATTCACCCCTCCACTTT.

The chain recombines TRBV28 with TRBJ2-3; 14 nucleotides match TRBD2. Trimming cost V 6 bases and J 4 bases; bases outside gene matches: 12. The CDR3 runs 18 residues. In germline, CDR1 is MDHEN, CDR2 SYDVKM. CDR3 nucleotides: TGTGCCAGCAGCCCGGGGACTAGCGGGAGATGGGTGGCAGATACGCAGTATTTT. It specifies CASSPGTSGRWVADTQYF.

The rearrangement links TRBV5-6 to TRBJ2-2; the match to TRBD1 covers 8 bases. V shed 4 bases, J shed 3 bases, and the junction held 5 bases outside the gene matches. CDR1 and CDR2 (germline): SGHDT, YYEEEE. The CDR3 is 15 amino acids. The CDR3, as DNA: TGTGCCAGCAGCGTACAGGGGGGCTACACCGGGGAGCTGTTTTTT. Amino acids: CASSVQGGYTGELFF.

This chain links TRBV18 with TRBJ1-1; no clear D gene. Per the germline V gene, CDR1 is KGHSH and CDR2 is LQKENI. This CDR3 is 13 amino acids long. Trimming shortened V by 4 bases and J by 1 base, and 7 bases separated the two germline ends. The CDR3 nucleotides read TGTGCCAGCTCACAAAACGGGAACACTGAAGCTTTCTTT. Its protein product is CASSQNGNTEAFF. Together with reference TRBV18 and TRBJ1-1, the CDR3 gives the full variable domain: NAGVMQNPRHLVRRRGQEARLRCSPMKGHSHVYWYRQLPEEGLKFMVYLQKENIIDESGMPKERFSAEFPKEGPSILRIQQVVRGDSAAYFCASSQNGNTEAFFGQGTRLTVV.

The rearrangement links TRBV3-1 (or the pseudogene TRBV3-2) to TRBJ1-6; D not resolved. Trimming took off 4 bases at V and 7 bases at J, with 17 bases between the two ends. Per the germline V gene, CDR1 is LGHDT and CDR2 is YNNKEL (reference sequence). The CDR3 is 16 amino acids. CDR3 region: CASSLTHTGRNSPLHF. DNA of the CDR3: TGTGCCAGCAGCCTTACCCACACTGGGCGCAATTCACCCCTCCACTTT.

This clone came up once. The genes are TRBV6-2 or TRBV6-3 and TRBJ2-2; TRBD1 is a possible D gene (6 bases). The CDR3 length is 14 residues. The germline V and J ends were trimmed by 6 bases and 1 base, with 9 bases remaining between them. Germline V gene data show CDR1 as MNHEY and CDR2 as SVGEGT. CDR3 coding DNA: TGTGCCAGCAGCAACAGGGAGAACACCGGGGAGCTGTTTTTT. Its translation: CASSNRENTGELFF.

The chain combines TRBV5-1 with TRBJ2-1; D gene unclear. Germline CDR1 and CDR2: SGHRS and YFSETQ. The CDR3 consists of 14 residues. V shed 0 bases and J shed 8 bases, with 12 bases lying between them. The CDR3 coding sequence is TGCGCCAGCAGCTTGGATATTCCCCGCGATGAGCAGTTCTTC. It codes for CASSLDIPRDEQFF.

This sequence joins TRBV24-1 and TRBJ2-1; possibly TRBD1 for D (6 bases). CDR3 length: 15 residues. V was trimmed by 9 bases and J by 0 bases, leaving 14 bases between them. Germline CDR1 KGHDR, CDR2 SFDVKD. In DNA, the CDR3 is TGTGCCACCGGGGGCGGGTACAGCTCCTACAATGAGCAGTTCTTC. Protein: CATGGGYSSYNEQFF.

This clone was seen a single time. This sequence joins TRBV5-4 and TRBJ2-1; TRBD2 matches 16 bases. In germline, CDR1 is SGHNT, CDR2 YYREEE (reference sequence). V was clipped by 4 bases and J by 1 base; unmatched bases: 11. This CDR3 has 20 residues. CDR3 in DNA: TGTGCCAGCAGCCTCTCGGGACTAGCGGGGGGGCCAAAGTCCTACAATGAGCAGTTCTTC. Its protein is CASSLSGLAGGPKSYNEQFF.

The chain carries TRBV7-2 and TRBJ1-2; TRBD1 might be the D (5 bases). The CDR3 has 15 amino acids. The ends were cut back, 5 bases at V and 2 bases at J, with 15 bases in the middle. Germline V gene lookup returns CDR1 SGHTA and CDR2 FQGNSA. CDR3 DNA sequence: TGTGCCAGCAGCAATACGGGACTGAAAAACTATGGCTACACCTTC. Translated: CASSNTGLKNYGYTF.

The chain is built from TRBV5-1 and TRBJ1-1, with a possible D match to TRBD1 (6 bases). Deletions cut 0 bases from V and 4 bases from J, with 10 bases between. The CDR3 extends over 14 amino acids. Looked up from germline, CDR1 is SGHRS and CDR2 is YFSETQ. The CDR3 is CASSLEGEGTEAFF. CDR3 sequence (DNA): TGCGCCAGCAGCTTGGAGGGGGAGGGCACTGAAGCTTTCTTT.

V usage is TRBV10-3 and J usage is TRBJ2-7; maybe TRBD2 (5 bases). V was pared by 0 bases and J by 3 bases, with 9 bases between. This CDR3 has 14 amino acids. Germline V gene data show CDR1 as ENHRY and CDR2 as SYGVKD. The CDR3 loop is CAISESIRGYEQYF. CDR3 sequence (DNA): TGTGCCATCAGTGAGTCGATTCGGGGCTACGAGCAGTACTTC.

The chain joins TRBV2 to TRBJ2-3, with 12 positions matching TRBD2. J gave up 4 bases and V 1 base, and 9 bases lay outside the gene matches. The germline gives CDR1 SNHLY, CDR2 FYNNEI. The CDR3 totals 18 residues. The CDR3 reads CASSEVLTSGGRADTQYF. DNA of the CDR3: TGTGCCAGCAGTGAAGTACTCACTAGCGGGGGGCGGGCAGATACGCAGTATTTT.